The source of this T cell receptor (beta chain) is a study of blood T cell repertoires in COVID-19. In the study overall: Spain, Italy and the United States supplied samples that represented acute and convalescent COVID-19. T cells, B-cell-depleted T cells, or PBMCs provided the cDNA or gDNA that served as material.

CDR3 length equals 14 residues. The germline V gene has CDR1 LNHDA and CDR2 SQIVND (reference sequence). The V end lost 8 bases, the J end lost 4 bases, and 14 bases lay between the germline ends. In the authors' methods: It was from reference gene primer amplification that nucleated cell counts were estimated. The data were produced by immunoSEQ multiplex PCR, yet TCRdb's version contains in-frame clones alone and is incomplete. The V and J calls and the clone size are those of that table, but D and trimming were determined from the DNA. The table records fewer than 200,000 clones, over 85% of them present only once.

The sequencing sample was made of peripheral blood. The rearrangement links TRBV19 to TRBJ2-2; the D gene is possibly TRBD1 (5 bases). The receptor's source is a woman in her forties or fifties with acute or convalescent COVID-19. CDR3 bases: TGTGCCAGTGTCCCCAGGGTGGGCACCGGGGAGCTGTTTTTT. It codes for CASVPRVGTGELFF.